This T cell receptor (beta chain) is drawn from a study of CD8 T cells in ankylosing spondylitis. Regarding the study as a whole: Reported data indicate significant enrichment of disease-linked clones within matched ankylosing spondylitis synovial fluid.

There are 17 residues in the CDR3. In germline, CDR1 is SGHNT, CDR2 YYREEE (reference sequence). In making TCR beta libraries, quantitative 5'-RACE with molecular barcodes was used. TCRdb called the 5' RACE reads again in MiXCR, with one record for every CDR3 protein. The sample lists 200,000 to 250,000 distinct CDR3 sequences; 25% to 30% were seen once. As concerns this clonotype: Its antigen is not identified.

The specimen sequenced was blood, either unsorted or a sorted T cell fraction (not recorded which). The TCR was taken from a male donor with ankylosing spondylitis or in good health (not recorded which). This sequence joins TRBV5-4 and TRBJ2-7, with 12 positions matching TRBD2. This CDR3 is CGWKSSLGLAGKDEQYF. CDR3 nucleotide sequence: TGTGGTTGGAAGTCCTCCCTCGGACTAGCGGGAAAAGACGAGCAGTACTTC.